This entry lists 24 T cell receptor beta chains sequenced from one sample in a study of blood T cell repertoires in COVID-19. Using immunoSEQ multiplex PCR, the repertoire was profiled, and TCRdb retains in-frame clones only, with some absent. The sample yields a few hundred thousand clones, around nine tenths seen once. Sample: PBMCs or T cells enriched from blood (not recorded which). The receptors were sampled from a woman aged 40 to 50 who had recovered from COVID-19.

The rearrangement joins TRBV7-2 to TRBJ1-6; the match to TRBD1 covers 7 bases. Germline V gene sequence: CDR1 SGHTA, CDR2 FQGNSA. CDR3 length equals 14 residues. The V gene end was trimmed by 1 base and the J gene end by 13 bases; junction bases not matched to a gene: 7. The CDR3, as DNA: TGTGCCAGCAGCTTAGTTCCAACAGGGGTCCCCCTCCACTTT. This codes for CASSLVPTGVPLHF.

The chain joins TRBV27 to TRBJ2-7; D ambiguous. CDR1 MNHEY and CDR2 SMNVEV come from the germline V gene (reference sequence). The CDR3 is made up of 13 amino acids. V was trimmed by 2 bases and J by 6 bases, leaving 11 bases between them. CDR3 nucleotides: TGTGCCAGCAGTTTACGAGGCTTGGGCGAGCAGTACTTC. This translates into CASSLRGLGEQYF.

CDR3 coding DNA: TGTGCCAGCAGCCAGGACTTGAGCTCCTACAATGAGCAGTTCTTC. Translating it yields CASSQDLSSYNEQFF. The chain employs TRBV3-1 (or the pseudogene TRBV3-2) and TRBJ2-1, with TRBD2 as a possible D gene (5 bases). There are 15 residues in the CDR3. From germline, CDR1 is LGHDT and CDR2 YNNKEL (reference sequence). V lost 3 bases and J 0 bases, leaving 9 bases between the germline ends.

The chain employs TRBV2 and TRBJ1-4; D is unresolved. Germline CDR1 and CDR2: SNHLY and FYNNEI. V was shortened by 6 bases and J by 8 bases, with 16 bases between the two germline ends. The length of the CDR3 is 14 residues. This CDR3 is CASSQTFYGEKLFF. The CDR3 DNA sequence: TGTGCCAGCAGCCAGACTTTCTACGGGGAAAAACTGTTTTTT.

CDR3 DNA sequence: TGTGCCAGCAGCTTTGGACAGACTCCTAATGAAAAACTGTTTTTT. It translates to CASSFGQTPNEKLFF. The chain combines TRBV5-8 with TRBJ1-4; tentative D call: TRBD1 (6 bases). The V gene lost 2 bases and the J gene lost 3 bases, with 11 bases spanning the gap. This CDR3 comprises 15 residues. Germline CDR1 SGHTS, CDR2 YDEGEE.

The chain links TRBV18 to TRBJ2-2; 9 bases align to TRBD2. The V segment lost 3 bases and the J segment 7 bases; nucleotides outside the gene matches: 3. CDR1 and CDR2 (germline): KGHSH, LQKENI. CDR3 length: 14 residues. CDR3 DNA sequence: TGTGCCAGCTCACCTAGCGGGGGAAGCGGGGAGCTGTTTTTT. Translating gives CASSPSGGSGELFF. Drawing the rest from reference TRBV18 and TRBJ2-2, the complete variable domain is NAGVMQNPRHLVRRRGQEARLRCSPMKGHSHVYWYRQLPEEGLKFMVYLQKENIIDESGMPKERFSAEFPKEGPSILRIQQVVRGDSAAYFCASSPSGGSGELFFGEGSRLTVL.

The chain combines TRBV19 with TRBJ1-1; D might be TRBD1 (5 bases). Germline CDR1 is LNHDA and CDR2 is SQIVND (reference sequence). This CDR3 is 14 amino acids long. V was shortened by 10 bases and J by 3 bases, with 18 bases between the two germline ends. The CDR3 DNA sequence: TGTGCCACCCTTGGGGGGGTTCTGGACACTGAAGCTTTCTTT. The encoded protein is CATLGGVLDTEAFF.

This clone was seen only a few times. This rearrangement joins TRBV4-3 to TRBJ1-2, with no clear D. Germline CDR1 and CDR2: LGHNA and YSLEER. This CDR3 is built from 14 residues. Trimming shortened V by 0 bases and J by 3 bases, and 8 bases separated the two germline ends. The DNA for the CDR3 is TGCGCCAGCAGCCAAGATCGAACGGACTATGGCTACACCTTC. It codes for CASSQDRTDYGYTF.

This chain uses TRBV9 with TRBJ2-2; 11 bases agree with TRBD1. Germline V gene data show CDR1 as SGDLS and CDR2 as YYNGEE. The CDR3 sequence is 17 residues long. The junction had 10 bases not matched to a gene; V was cut back by 4 bases and J by 5 bases. The CDR3 DNA is TGTGCCAGCAGCTTATTAGGACAGGGGGCGCAAACCGGGGAGCTGTTTTTT. This translates into CASSLLGQGAQTGELFF.

The chain is built from TRBV29-1 and TRBJ2-1; TRBD2 matches at 7 bases. Germline V gene data show CDR1 as SQVTM and CDR2 as ANQGSEA. V lost 7 bases and J lost 3; bases outside the gene matches: 12. The length of the CDR3 is 15 residues. CDR3 sequence: CSAMGGERDYNEQFF. Here the CDR3 DNA reads TGCAGCGCCATGGGCGGCGAGCGGGACTACAATGAGCAGTTCTTC.

The chain employs TRBV7-9 and TRBJ2-3; 9 bases are shared with TRBD2. J lost 6 bases, V lost 1 base, and 2 bases had no gene match. The CDR3 extends over 14 amino acids. CDR1 and CDR2 (germline): SEHNR, FQNEAQ (reference sequence). CDR3 sequence (DNA): TGTGCCAGCAGCTTAGGGGGACTAGCCGATACGCAGTATTTT. This sequence encodes CASSLGGLADTQYF.

The chain carries TRBV28 and TRBJ1-2; possibly TRBD1 for D (6 bases). The CDR3 consists of 15 residues. The V end lost 5 bases, the J end lost 8 bases, and 21 bases lay between the germline ends. Per germline, CDR1 MDHEN and CDR2 SYDVKM. The chain's CDR3 is CASSPLGGRFRGYTF. For the CDR3, the DNA is TGTGCCAGCAGTCCCCTGGGGGGGCGTTTCCGAGGCTACACCTTC.

This clone was picked up a small number of times. The rearrangement links TRBV18 to TRBJ2-7, with D perhaps matching TRBD1 (5 bases). Germline V gene sequence: CDR1 KGHSH, CDR2 LQKENI. There are 13 residues in the CDR3. V was clipped by 3 bases and J by 5 bases, with 11 bases between them. The DNA for the CDR3 is TGTGCCAGCTCACCGGGCAGGGAACACGAGCAGTACTTC. It specifies CASSPGREHEQYF. The variable domain in full, with the rest retrieved from reference TRBV18 and TRBJ2-7, is NAGVMQNPRHLVRRRGQEARLRCSPMKGHSHVYWYRQLPEEGLKFMVYLQKENIIDESGMPKERFSAEFPKEGPSILRIQQVVRGDSAAYFCASSPGREHEQYFGPGTRLTVT.

V gene TRBV27 combines with J gene TRBJ2-7, with 11 bases fitting TRBD1. With 4 bases clipped from V and 3 bases from J, the junction kept 2 bases outside the gene matches. The CDR3 runs 14 residues. Germline V CDR1 and CDR2: MNHEY, SMNVEV (reference sequence). CDR3 residues: CASSYGTGGYEQYF. The DNA for the CDR3 is TGTGCCAGCAGTTACGGGACAGGGGGCTACGAGCAGTACTTC.

This clone was picked up a small number of times. This chain connects TRBV28 to TRBJ1-1; TRBD1 aligns across 8 bases. Germline V gene sequence: CDR1 MDHEN, CDR2 SYDVKM. The CDR3 has 15 amino acids. Germline trimming cut 2 bases from V and 3 bases from J; bases unmatched to any gene: 5. The CDR3 sequence is CASSLVDRADTEAFF. The CDR3 region has the DNA TGTGCCAGCAGTTTAGTGGACAGGGCGGACACTGAAGCTTTCTTT.

The chain has TRBV7-3 and TRBJ2-2; 9 bases fit TRBD2. The junction had 2 bases not matched to a gene; V was cut back by 4 bases and J by 8 bases. Germline values: CDR1 SGHTA, CDR2 FQGTGA. The CDR3 is 13 amino acids. CDR3 sequence (DNA): TGTGCCAGCAGCTACGGACTAGCGGGGGAGCTGTTTTTT. This encodes CASSYGLAGELFF.

This clone has a single count. The CDR3 coding sequence is TGTGCCAGCAGCTTATCGACGGGGACAGGGGCTAGGAGTGGAAACACCATATATTTT. Translation gives CASSLSTGTGARSGNTIYF. The rearrangement joins TRBV7-9 to TRBJ1-3; 10 positions agree with TRBD1. CDR3 length: 19 amino acids. Trimming at V came to 2 bases and at J to 3 bases, leaving 13 bases not matched to a gene. CDR1 and CDR2 (germline): SEHNR, FQNEAQ (reference sequence).

This chain uses TRBV28 with TRBJ1-2; D remains unclear. Trimming cost V 1 base and J 4 bases, with 7 bases left between them. The CDR3 totals 13 residues. Germline V gene lookup returns CDR1 MDHEN and CDR2 SYDVKM. The CDR3 nucleotides are TGTGCCAGCAGTTTATTCGACATCTATGGCTACACCTTC. It encodes CASSLFDIYGYTF.

The CDR3: CASKPKREFPHEQYF. In DNA form, the CDR3 reads TGTGCCAGCAAACCCAAGCGGGAGTTCCCCCACGAGCAGTACTTC. The J gene is TRBJ2-7, the V gene TRBV6-5, with 8 positions matching TRBD2. The CDR3 loop spans 15 amino acids. Germline CDR1 MNHEY, CDR2 SVGAGI. Trimming at V came to 7 bases and at J to 5 bases, leaving 13 bases not matched to a gene.

Details on this clone: Compared with germline, one end of the junction differs, possibly owing to a read error. This chain connects TRBV7-2 to TRBJ2-2; the match to TRBD1 covers 7 bases. Per the germline V gene, CDR1 is SGHTA and CDR2 is FQGNSA. The CDR3 is 15 amino acids. CDR3 region: CASSSRDSYTGELFF. For the CDR3, the DNA is TGTGCCAGCAGCTCCCGGGACAGTTACACGGGGGAGCTGTTTTTT.

The rearrangement links TRBV7-2 to TRBJ2-7; a weak D match, TRBD2 (5 bases). V dropped 6 bases and J dropped 7 bases, with 19 bases sitting between them. From germline, CDR1 is SGHTA and CDR2 FQGNSA. The CDR3 has 14 residues. The CDR3 sequence is CASRLSPSSGEQYF. In DNA form, the CDR3 reads TGTGCCAGCAGATTAAGCCCTTCGTCGGGGGAGCAGTACTTC.

This clone showed up just a few times. V is TRBV19 and J is TRBJ1-5; D call uncertain. Trimming removed 3 bases at V and 1 base at J, with 13 bases between. CDR1 is LNHDA and CDR2 is SQIVND in the germline V gene (reference sequence). The CDR3 totals 16 residues. Here the CDR3 DNA reads TGTGCCAGTAGTATTTTTACATCGGGGAGCAATCAGCCCCAGCATTTT. It yields the protein CASSIFTSGSNQPQHF.

The chain links TRBV15 to TRBJ1-1; 7 bases are a match to TRBD1. CDR3 size: 15 residues. With V trimmed by 3 bases and J by 2 bases, 6 bases remained unmatched. CDR1 is LNHNV and CDR2 is YYDKDF in the germline V gene (reference sequence). The CDR3 coding sequence is TGTGCCACCAGCAGGAAGACAGGGACCAACACTGAAGCTTTCTTT. It specifies CATSRKTGTNTEAFF.

The V and J genes are TRBV27 and TRBJ1-1; 10 nucleotides line up with TRBD1. The CDR3 sequence is 11 residues long. The V and J ends lost 5 bases and 11 bases, in that order; junction bases with no gene match: 2. Germline CDR1 MNHEY, CDR2 SMNVEV (reference sequence). The CDR3 sequence: CASSGTGDAFF. The CDR3 DNA reads TGTGCCAGCAGTGGGACAGGGGACGCTTTCTTT.